This T cell receptor beta chain was sequenced during a study of T cell changes during pregnancy in multiple sclerosis. There are 17 residues in the CDR3. Trimming took off 5 bases at V and 7 bases at J, with 25 bases between the two ends. In germline, CDR1 is MDHEN, CDR2 SYDVKM. The sample holds a few counts of this clone. Clones were read by immunoSEQ multiplex PCR, and TCRdb kept only the in-frame ones, dropping some. The data show under 90,000 clones, 90% to 95% seen once. Sequences were derived from peripheral blood, sampled in the second trimester of pregnancy. This receptor was obtained from a female donor in good health, enrolled as a control in a pregnancy study. The chain employs TRBV28 and TRBJ2-3; a possible D gene is TRBD2 (6 bases). The CDR3 loop is CASSLGGAGEVIYTQYF. CDR3 bases: TGTGCCAGCAGTCTCGGCGGGGCAGGAGAGGTTATTTATACGCAGTATTTT.